Reported below is one T cell receptor beta chain. The antigen is unknown. The data are from a study of identical twins. Broader study findings: Within monozygotic twins, out-of-frame TCR alpha sharing was underestimated by the models.

The CDR3 is 11 residues long. V was shortened by 6 bases and J by 8 bases, with 8 bases between the two germline ends. Germline V lookup: CDR1 SGHAT, CDR2 FQNNGV. Via MiXCR, TCRdb re-called the 5' RACE reads, giving one row per CDR3 protein. The sample records about 530,000 distinct CDR3 sequences, about 22% being singletons. Healthy Caucasian individuals made up all the donors. The sample was also reused in another study, on yellow fever vaccine responses in identical twins.

The receptor was derived from a woman aged 18-35 years in good health. The rearrangement uses TRBV11-2 and TRBJ2-1, with D perhaps TRBD1 (5 bases). The sample was CD4+ T cells sorted from blood. Here the CDR3 DNA reads TGTGCCAGCAGGTTGACAGATGAGCAGTTCTTC. Residues: CASRLTDEQFF.